A single count supports the clone carrying this T cell receptor beta chain. This sample is part of a study of blood T cell repertoires in COVID-19. The CDR3 totals 16 residues. This table comes from immunoSEQ multiplex PCR, and its TCRdb copy is limited to in-frame clones, with some not included. The sample has fewer than 250,000 clones; approximately 80% are singletons. This sequence originates from a woman aged 50 to 65 with acute or convalescent COVID-19. This rearrangement joins TRBV21-1 to TRBJ2-2; the table's D call TRBD2 went unverified against the DNA. TRBV21-1 is a known pseudogene. The sequenced sample consisted of peripheral blood. This chain's CDR3 is CASSKTGRGDTGELFF. CDR3 DNA sequence: TGTGCCAGCAGCAAAACCGGTCGGGGGGACACCGGGGAGCTGTTTTTT.